A selection of T cell receptor beta chains follows, all from one sample in a study of blood T cells in healthy people across ages. TCRdb passed the 5' RACE reads through MiXCR, listing each CDR3 protein once. The sample holds hundreds of thousands of distinct CDR3 sequences, 49% seen once. The sequencing sample was made of blood. The receptors stem from a woman aged 55-69 years in good health. Each CDR3 is given with its conserved first and last residue. The D gene is left open where the match is weak. Rows may omit the clone size; those that give it use once, few, many or a size class.

>many|TRBD2|TRBV7-2|TRBJ2-1
TGTGCCAGCAGCTTTACTAGCGCACATGAGCAGTTCTTC
CASSFTSAHEQFF
>-|-|TRBV7-6|TRBJ2-2
TGTGCCAGCAGCTTATTCGTTTTAACCGGGGAGCTGTTTTTT
CASSLFVLTGELFF
>many|-|TRBV15|TRBJ1-6
TGTGCCACCAGCAGAGGGGAAGGGACTTCACCCCTCCACTTT
CATSRGEGTSPLHF
>-|-|TRBV30|TRBJ1-1
TGTGCCTGGAGTCAAGGGGACGACGCTTTCTTT
CAWSQGDDAFF
>-|-|TRBV7-2|TRBJ2-4
TGTGCCAGCAGCTTAGCCGGAAGGAGTTCGAACATTCAGTACTTC
CASSLAGRSSNIQYF
>-|TRBD2|TRBV7-3|TRBJ2-1
TGTGCCAGCAGCTTTTTAGCGGGAGGCGCTAATGAGCAGTTCTTC
CASSFLAGGANEQFF
>-|TRBD2|TRBV7-9|TRBJ2-7
TGTGCCAGCAGCCCCCAGAGTACTAGCGGCGCTTCCTCCGACGAGCAGTACTTC
CASSPQSTSGASSDEQYF
>-|TRBD1|TRBV20-1|TRBJ1-6
TGCAATGCTAGTGACGACAGGGGTAATTCACCCCTCCACTTT
CNASDDRGNSPLHF
>-|-|TRBV12-3/TRBV12-4|TRBJ2-7
TGTGCCAGCAGTATTGGTGGCGGAAGCTCCTACGAGCAGTACTTC
CASSIGGGSSYEQYF
>-|TRBD1|TRBV6-2/TRBV6-3|TRBJ2-7
TGTGCCAGCAGTTACCTGTGTCGAATATCGGGACAGGGGAACTACGAGCAGTACTTC
CASSYLCRISGQGNYEQYF
>few|TRBD2|TRBV20-1|TRBJ2-7
TGCAGTGCTATCTGGCGGGAGGTTGAGCAGTACTTC
CSAIWREVEQYF
>few|TRBD2|TRBV7-3|TRBJ2-3
TGTGCCAGCAGCTTGTCCCCCCTACTAGCGGGAGATGAAGATACGCAGTATTTT
CASSLSPLLAGDEDTQYF
>few|-|TRBV9|TRBJ2-7
TGTGCCAGCAGCGTAGACCCAGGGGACTCCTACGAGCAGTACTTC
CASSVDPGDSYEQYF
>-|TRBD1|TRBV27|TRBJ2-7
TGTGCCACCTTCGTCACCGGGACAGGGATCTACGAGCAGTACTTC
CATFVTGTGIYEQYF
>-|TRBD1|TRBV6-5|TRBJ2-5
TGTGCCAGCAGTTACGCCGGGACAGGGCAAGAGACCCAGTACTTC
CASSYAGTGQETQYF
>few|TRBD1|TRBV20-1|TRBJ1-2
TGCAGTCCGTGGACAGGCGGTGGCTACACCTTC
CSPWTGGGYTF
>-|-|TRBV6-6|TRBJ1-2
TGTGCCAGCAGTTACTCGTCCCAGACCAACTATGGCTACACCTTC
CASSYSSQTNYGYTF
>-|-|TRBV5-1|TRBJ2-5
TGCGCCAGCAGCTACTCAGTCCCAGCCACGGAGACCCAGTACTTC
CASSYSVPATETQYF
>-|-|TRBV29-1|TRBJ2-7
TGCAGCGCCAGGGACGGGGAGCAGTACTTC
CSARDGEQYF
>few|-|TRBV29-1|TRBJ2-1
TGCAGCGTTGTGCCGGGCCCGAGCTCCTACAATGAGCAGTTCTTC
CSVVPGPSSYNEQFF
>medium-sized|-|TRBV20-1|TRBJ2-6
TGCAGTGCTTGGGGCGGAGAGGCCAACGTCCTGACTTTC
CSAWGGEANVLTF
>-|TRBD1|TRBV6-1|TRBJ2-1
TGTGCCAGCAGGAAACCGGGACAGGGGGCTAATGAGCAGTTCTTC
CASRKPGQGANEQFF
>-|-|TRBV6-2/TRBV6-3|TRBJ2-1
TGTGCCAGCAGTGCCAGCAGGGACTCCTACAATGAGCAGTTCTTC
CASSASRDSYNEQFF
>-|TRBD2|TRBV6-6|TRBJ2-3
TGTGCCAGCACGCCTCTCGGGGCTAGCGGAACAGATACGCAGTATTTT
CASTPLGASGTDTQYF
>-|TRBD2|TRBV4-3|TRBJ2-7
TGCGCCAGCAGCTACGGGACTAACAGCCGCTACGAGCAGTACTTC
CASSYGTNSRYEQYF
>-|-|TRBV7-3|TRBJ2-7
TGTGCCAGCAGCTTATCCGCCTACAATGAGCAGTACTTC
CASSLSAYNEQYF
>-|-|TRBV28|TRBJ2-4
TGTGCCAGCAGGACGCTCAGGGGTTTTCAGTACTTC
CASRTLRGFQYF
>few|-|TRBV29-1|TRBJ2-3
TGCAGCGTTGAGTTCTGGGAAGATACGCAGTATTTT
CSVEFWEDTQYF
>-|-|TRBV15|TRBJ1-5
TGTGCCACCAGCAGAGATATGAGATTCAATCAGCCCCAGCATTTT
CATSRDMRFNQPQHF
>many|TRBD1|TRBV29-1|TRBJ2-7
TGCAGCGTCAGTCCCGGGACAGGGTTTAACTACGAGCAGTACTTC
CSVSPGTGFNYEQYF
>-|TRBD2|TRBV2|TRBJ2-3
TGTGCCAGCAGTCTAAGACTAGCAGGTTCAGATACGCAGTATTTT
CASSLRLAGSDTQYF
>few|TRBD1|TRBV29-1|TRBJ1-4
TGCAGCGTTGGGACAGGGGCTGCAACTAATGAAAAACTGTTTTTT
CSVGTGAATNEKLFF
>-|TRBD1|TRBV20-1|TRBJ2-5
TGCAGTGATACCGGGACAGGGATAGAGACCCAGTACTTC
CSDTGTGIETQYF
>-|TRBD1|TRBV24-1|TRBJ2-3
TGTGCCACCGCGAAGGGGGCCACAGATACGCAGTATTTT
CATAKGATDTQYF
>few|-|TRBV7-2|TRBJ1-4
TGTGCCAGCAGCTTACAGGCCTCTAATGAAAAACTGTTTTTT
CASSLQASNEKLFF
>-|-|TRBV27|TRBJ2-6
TGTGCCAGCAGTTTATGGCCCCTGGGCTCTGGGGCCAACGTCCTGACTTTC
CASSLWPLGSGANVLTF
>few|-|TRBV2|TRBJ1-2
TGTGCCGGGGGGAAAGGCGGGGATGGCTACACCTTC
CAGGKGGDGYTF
>-|-|TRBV6-6|TRBJ2-5
TGTGCCAGCAGTTACTCGTGGGGGGCGGGACAAGAGACCCAGTACTTC
CASSYSWGAGQETQYF
>-|TRBD2|TRBV20-1|TRBJ2-2
TGCAGTGCCGAGCCCTCCCTACGGGAGGACGACACCGGGGAGCTGTTTTTT
CSAEPSLREDDTGELFF
>-|-|TRBV4-1|TRBJ2-3
TGCGCCAGCAGCCTACGGGACACCTACACAGATACGCAGTATTTT
CASSLRDTYTDTQYF
>-|TRBD2|TRBV7-9|TRBJ2-7
TGTGCCAGCAGCTTAGGTACTAGCGGGAGCCCCTACGAGCAGTACTTC
CASSLGTSGSPYEQYF
>few|-|TRBV6-6|TRBJ2-1
TGTGCCAGCACCCCAACAGGGTCAGACTACAATGAGCAGTTCTTC
CASTPTGSDYNEQFF
>few|-|TRBV12-3/TRBV12-4|TRBJ2-1
TGTGCCAGCAGTTTGGGTCTAGACTCTGGGCAGTTCTTC
CASSLGLDSGQFF
>-|-|TRBV21-1|TRBJ2-7
TGTGCCAGACCCAATGAGCAGTACTTC
CARPNEQYF
>-|TRBD1|TRBV11-2|TRBJ2-4
TGTGCCAGCAGCTTAGACCGGACAGGGGGGGCCAAAAACATTCAGTACTTC
CASSLDRTGGAKNIQYF
>few|TRBD1|TRBV20-1|TRBJ2-5
TGCAGTGCTAGAACTGGTCCGGGACAGCTACAAGAGACCCAGTACTTC
CSARTGPGQLQETQYF
>-|TRBD1|TRBV6-4|TRBJ2-6
TGTGCCAGCAGTGACTCGAGTCGGGACAGGGGTTCAGGGGCCAACGTCCTGACTTTC
CASSDSSRDRGSGANVLTF
>few|-|TRBV20-1|TRBJ2-7
TGCAGTCCCTGGGACGGGAGCTCCTACGAGCAGTACTTC
CSPWDGSSYEQYF
>many|-|TRBV7-2|TRBJ2-1
TGTGCCAGCAGCTTAACCGGGACTCTCAATGAGCAGTTCTTC
CASSLTGTLNEQFF
>-|TRBD1|TRBV27|TRBJ1-5
TGTGCCAGCAGGGGGACAGGGGTTGGCAGCAATCAGCCCCAGCATTTT
CASRGTGVGSNQPQHF